Below are 14 T cell receptor beta chains sequenced from a single sample in a study of blood T cell repertoires in COVID-19. The repertoire was sequenced with immunoSEQ multiplex PCR; TCRdb's copy has only in-frame clones and lacks some. The sample has 150,000 to 200,000 clones; less than 90% are singletons. The specimen was peripheral blood. The receptors here all came from a man between 65 and 85 years old with active or convalescent COVID-19.

The chain carries TRBV27 and TRBJ2-7; TRBD1 matches at 9 bases. V was clipped by 6 bases and J by 1 base; unmatched bases: 1. The germline CDR1 and CDR2 sequences are MNHEY and SMNVEV (reference sequence). This CDR3 region has 13 residues. The CDR3: CASRGQGSYEQYF. The CDR3 DNA is TGTGCCAGCAGGGGACAGGGTTCCTACGAGCAGTACTTC.

The rearrangement uses TRBV28 and TRBJ2-2; the match to TRBD1 covers 10 bases. The CDR3 is made up of 14 amino acids. CDR1 and CDR2 (germline): MDHEN, SYDVKM. Unmatched junction bases numbered 1, after V lost 8 bases and J lost 1 base. The CDR3 is CASRDRGNTGELFF. For the CDR3, the DNA is TGTGCCAGCCGGGACAGGGGGAACACCGGGGAGCTGTTTTTT.

This sequence joins TRBV2 and TRBJ1-4; no clear D gene. V was shortened by 4 bases and J by 8 bases, with 14 bases between the two germline ends. Looked up from germline, CDR1 is SNHLY and CDR2 is FYNNEI. There are 14 residues in the CDR3. CDR3 amino acids: CASSGRWGGEKLFF. CDR3 nucleotides: TGTGCCAGCAGTGGGAGATGGGGAGGGGAAAAACTGTTTTTT.

The chain links TRBV6-6 to TRBJ2-7; 8 bases are a match to TRBD1. The CDR3 has 12 amino acids. Germline V gene sequence: CDR1 MNHNY, CDR2 SVGAGI (reference sequence). Trimming removed 5 bases from V and 12 bases from J; junction bases left unmatched: 9. The CDR3 is CASSEGTGTGYF. CDR3 bases: TGTGCCAGCAGTGAGGGGACAGGCACCGGGTACTTC.

This chain links TRBV27 with TRBJ1-1, with TRBD1 matching over 7 bases. The V gene's germline CDR1 is MNHEY and CDR2 SMNVEV (reference sequence). With 2 bases clipped from V and 4 bases from J, the junction kept 10 bases outside the gene matches. This CDR3 contains 16 residues. This CDR3 is CASSLDRDSFTTEAFF. The CDR3 DNA is TGTGCCAGCAGTTTAGACCGGGACAGTTTTACCACTGAAGCTTTCTTT.

V and J are TRBV9 and TRBJ2-2, with 8 bases matching TRBD2. Trimming at V came to 0 bases and at J to 2 bases, leaving 9 bases not matched to a gene. The CDR3 extends over 18 amino acids. Germline assignment: CDR1 SGDLS and CDR2 YYNGEE. The CDR3 coding sequence is TGTGCCAGCAGCGTAGGCGGCGTCGGGGGGGTTAACACCGGGGAGCTGTTTTTT. Its translation: CASSVGGVGGVNTGELFF.

The chain joins TRBV5-1 to TRBJ1-1; D gene uncertain. CDR3 size: 14 residues. Germline V lookup: CDR1 SGHRS, CDR2 YFSETQ. The V and J ends lost 0 bases and 0 bases respectively, with 6 bases between them. CDR3 nucleotide sequence: TGCGCCAGCAGCTTGGTGCACATGAACACTGAAGCTTTCTTT. It yields the protein CASSLVHMNTEAFF.

To note about this clone: The sample contains more than one DNA sequence encoding this CDR3. V usage is TRBV18 and J usage is TRBJ1-2; tentative D call: TRBD1 (5 bases). Germline values: CDR1 KGHSH, CDR2 LQKENI. Deletions cut 3 bases from V and 6 bases from J, with 8 bases between. This CDR3 is built from 12 residues. CDR3 sequence reads: CASSPTGDGYTF. CDR3 sequence (DNA): TGTGCCAGCTCACCTACGGGGGATGGCTACACCTTC.

V and J are TRBV9 and TRBJ2-1; 7 bases align to TRBD1. With 0 bases clipped from V and 4 bases from J, the junction kept 7 bases outside the gene matches. The CDR3 is made up of 16 amino acids. CDR1 is SGDLS and CDR2 is YYNGEE in the germline V gene. CDR3 region: CASSVEVGGLYNEQFF. For the CDR3, the DNA is TGTGCCAGCAGCGTAGAAGTAGGGGGCCTATACAATGAGCAGTTCTTC.

The chain has TRBV15 and TRBJ2-7; 7 bases fit TRBD1. The V gene end was trimmed by 1 base and the J gene end by 3 bases; junction bases not matched to a gene: 3. The V gene's germline CDR1 is LNHNV and CDR2 YYDKDF (reference sequence). The CDR3 extends over 14 amino acids. The CDR3 DNA follows: TGTGCCACCAGCAGAGCCCCAGGGGGCTACGAGCAGTACTTC. Translated: CATSRAPGGYEQYF. The complete variable domain, with remaining parts taken from reference TRBV15 and TRBJ2-7, reads DAMVIQNPRYQVTQFGKPVTLSCSQTLNHNVMYWYQQKSSQAPKLLFHYYDKDFNNEADTPDNFQSRRPNTSFCFLDIRSPGLGDTAMYLCATSRAPGGYEQYFGPGTRLTVT.

This clone was found once. The chain joins TRBV30 to TRBJ1-3; D gene unclear. The V gene lost 2 bases and the J gene lost 3 bases, with 8 bases spanning the gap. The germline gives CDR1 GTSNPN, CDR2 SVGIG (reference sequence). This CDR3 comprises 13 residues. CDR3 nucleotides: TGTGCCTGGAGTCCAGGCAATGGAAACACCATATATTTT. This codes for CAWSPGNGNTIYF. The complete variable domain, with remaining parts taken from reference TRBV30 and TRBJ1-3, reads SQTIHQWPATLVQPVGSPLSLECTVEGTSNPNLYWYRQAAGRGLQLLFYSVGIGQISSEVPQNLSASRPQDRQFILSSKKLLLSDSGFYLCAWSPGNGNTIYFGEGSWLTVV.

This chain links TRBV10-3 with TRBJ1-5; possible D gene TRBD1, 5 bases. Germline V gene data show CDR1 as ENHRY and CDR2 as SYGVKD. CDR3 size: 15 residues. V lost 0 bases, J lost 5 bases, and 11 bases lay in between. The CDR3 loop reads CAISESGGFHQPQHF. The CDR3 bases are TGTGCCATCAGTGAGTCGGGGGGATTCCATCAGCCCCAGCATTTT.

DNA of the CDR3: TGCAGCGGCGCAGGCGGCGGGGAGACCCAGTACTTC. Protein sequence: CSGAGGGETQYF. The chain recombines TRBV29-1 with TRBJ2-5; D might be TRBD2 (5 bases). CDR1 is SQVTM and CDR2 is ANQGSEA in the germline V gene. CDR3 size: 12 residues. Trimming took 7 bases from V and 5 from J, leaving 14 bases between them.

The gene calls are TRBV19 and TRBJ2-2, with 7 nucleotides matching TRBD2. J was trimmed by 6 bases and V by 5 bases; bases with no gene match: 6. This CDR3 comprises 14 residues. Germline V gives CDR1 LNHDA, CDR2 SQIVND (reference sequence). The DNA of the CDR3 is TGTGCCAGTAGTCCAGGACTAGTTTCCGGGGAGCTGTTTTTT. This gives the protein CASSPGLVSGELFF.